This is a list of T cell receptor beta chains from one sample in a study of blood T cell repertoires in COVID-19. The protocol was immunoSEQ multiplex PCR, while the TCRdb copy is restricted to in-frame clones and leaves out a portion. The sample comprises around 150,000 clones, approximately 78% of which are singletons, and 9.5% to 12% rests with the top ten. Sequences were obtained from peripheral blood. These TCRs come from a man between 60 and 75 years old who had recovered from COVID-19. The CDR3 runs from the conserved cysteine through the conserved F or W. The D gene is left open where the match is weak. Clone size, where shown, is once, few, many, or a class for clones that have expanded.

j_call clone_size v_call d_call cdr3_nt cdr3_aa
TRBJ1-4 - TRBV28 - TGTGCCAGCAGTCCCCCCGGCGGCCACGGTGAAAAACTGTTTTTT CASSPPGGHGEKLFF
TRBJ1-1 - TRBV6-5 - TGTGCCGCGACACGAAAGTTGAACACTGAAGCTTTCTTT CAATRKLNTEAFF
TRBJ2-1 few TRBV27 TRBD2 TGTGCCAGCAGTTTATTTTCTTGGCGGGAGGGGGGCAATGAGCAGTTCTTC CASSLFSWREGGNEQFF
TRBJ1-2 - TRBV19 - TGTGCCAGTAGTATTGGACTAAACCAAAAGGGTGGCTACACCTTC CASSIGLNQKGGYTF
TRBJ2-1 - TRBV15 - TGTGCCACCAGCAGGGAGACAGTCCCAGCCTACAATGAGCAGTTCTTC CATSRETVPAYNEQFF
TRBJ1-5 - TRBV5-8 - TGTGCCAGCAGCTGGGGGACACTCTATAGCAATCAGCCCCAGCATTTT CASSWGTLYSNQPQHF
TRBJ2-4 - TRBV30 TRBD1 TGTGCCTGGGAGATGACAGGGACATACATTCAGTACTTC CAWEMTGTYIQYF
TRBJ2-7 - TRBV27 TRBD1 TGTGCCAGCAGTTTATTTGGACAGGGCGAGCAGTACTTC CASSLFGQGEQYF
TRBJ1-2 - TRBV29-1 - TGCAGCGTTGGGGGCACCAACGATGGCTACACCTTC CSVGGTNDGYTF
TRBJ1-2 - TRBV7-8 - TGTGCCAGCAGCTTCACACAGGGTAACTATGGCTACACCTTC CASSFTQGNYGYTF
TRBJ2-3 - TRBV5-4 TRBD1 TGTGCCAGCAGCTTGAGACAGGGTGGAAATACGCAGTATTTT CASSLRQGGNTQYF
TRBJ2-1 once TRBV6-2/TRBV6-3 TRBD2 TGTGCCAGCAGTTACTCCGGACTAGCGGGGGGTATATACAATGAGCAGTTCTTC CASSYSGLAGGIYNEQFF
TRBJ2-5 - TRBV3-1/TRBV3-2 TRBD2 TGTGCCAGCAGCCAAGCTAGCGGGGAGGGGACCCAGTACTTC CASSQASGEGTQYF
TRBJ2-1 once TRBV9 - TGTGCCAGCAGCCGGGCTCAGGGCGGATATAATGAGCAGTTCTTC CASSRAQGGYNEQFF
TRBJ2-7 - TRBV6-2/TRBV6-3 - TGTGCCAGCAGTTTTGTTAGCACCTACGAGCAGTACTTC CASSFVSTYEQYF
TRBJ2-1 - TRBV2 TRBD2 TGTGCCAGCAGTGAGACTAGCGGGGCCGGTGAGCAGTTCTTC CASSETSGAGEQFF
TRBJ1-6 - TRBV30 TRBD1 TGTGCCTGGAGTGTACTCAGGGGGCATTCACCCCTCCACTTT CAWSVLRGHSPLHF
TRBJ2-2 - TRBV5-1 - TGCGCCAGCAGCTTGACAGACAGTCCCACCGGGGAGCTGTTTTTT CASSLTDSPTGELFF
TRBJ2-3 - TRBV5-1 TRBD1 TGCGCCAGCAGCCTCCGACAGGGGGCCAGAACAGATACGCAGTATTTT CASSLRQGARTDTQYF
TRBJ2-5 - TRBV12-3/TRBV12-4 TRBD1 TGTGCCATCCTCGGGACAGGGATATACTTC CAILGTGIYF
TRBJ2-7 once TRBV5-6 TRBD1 TGTGCCAGCAGCTCCGCACGACAGGGGATAGGACGGTACGAGCAGTACTTC CASSSARQGIGRYEQYF
TRBJ1-3 - TRBV19 - TGTGCCAGTAGCAAAGGGGGATACTCTGGAAACACCATATATTTT CASSKGGYSGNTIYF
TRBJ2-7 once TRBV9 - TGTGCCAGCAGCGTAGCTACGGGATCCTACGAGCAGTACTTC CASSVATGSYEQYF
TRBJ2-2 - TRBV5-1 - TGCGCCAGCAGCCCGGGGGACAGGAACACCGGGGAGCTGTTTTTT CASSPGDRNTGELFF
TRBJ2-1 - TRBV4-3 - TGCGCCAGCAGCCAAGAATACTCCTACAATGAGCAGTTCTTC CASSQEYSYNEQFF
TRBJ2-2 - TRBV5-1 TRBD1 TGCGCCAGCAGCTTGAGGACAGGGATAAGAAACACCGGGGAGCTGTTTTTT CASSLRTGIRNTGELFF
TRBJ2-4 once TRBV4-1 - TGCGCCAGCAGCCACCTGGGCCCGGTTTTCATTCAGTACTTC CASSHLGPVFIQYF
TRBJ2-3 - TRBV20-1 TRBD2 TGCAGTGCTAGTCCCGGACTAGCGGGGGCTAGCACAGATACGCAGTATTTT CSASPGLAGASTDTQYF
TRBJ2-3 - TRBV9 - TGTGCCAGCAGCGTACGAGCAGGGGTGACAGATACGCAGTATTTT CASSVRAGVTDTQYF
TRBJ1-4 - TRBV20-1 - TGCAGTGCTAGTCCCTCAGGCAGGGCGAGTGAAAAACTGTTTTTT CSASPSGRASEKLFF
TRBJ2-1 - TRBV3-1/TRBV3-2 - TGTGCCAGCAGCCAGGGGGGCAATGAGCAGTTCTTC CASSQGGNEQFF
TRBJ2-5 - TRBV7-3 TRBD2 TGTGCCAGCGGCGGGGGGCCATCAGAGACCCAGTACTTC CASGGGPSETQYF
TRBJ1-1 few TRBV4-1 TRBD1 TGCGCCAGCAGCCAGGACCATCGGACAGGGCGTGAAGCTTTCTTT CASSQDHRTGREAFF
TRBJ2-1 - TRBV2 TRBD2 TGTGCCAGCAGTCGAAAGGGACTAGCGGGGGGAAGTGAGCAGTTCTTC CASSRKGLAGGSEQFF
TRBJ1-3 - TRBV7-2 - TGTGCCAGCAGCTTAGGAGGGGGTCTATCTGGAAACACCATATATTTT CASSLGGGLSGNTIYF